The present T cell receptor beta chain was sequenced within a study of response to subunit inactivated influenza vaccine. This clonotype has just a few counts. Its antigen is still unknown. MiXCR, run by TCRdb on the RT-PCR reads, gives a single entry per CDR3 protein. The sample lists 400,000 to 650,000 distinct CDR3 sequences; around 7.9% were seen once. Whole-study findings and limits: Every seasonal influenza vaccination brings in few new T cells, the authors suggested.

The origin of this receptor is a man in his fifties or sixties who received an inactivated influenza vaccine. The material was PBMCs from blood, obtained around 25 months after vaccination.

CDR3 nucleotides: TGCAGTGCTACAGACAGGGACTATAATTCACCCCTCCACTTT. Amino acid sequence: CSATDRDYNSPLHF. The chain joins TRBV20-1 to TRBJ1-6; 7 nucleotides match TRBD1. Germline CDR1 reads DFQATT; CDR2 reads SNEGSKA (reference sequence). V lost 4 bases to trimming and J lost 3 bases; unmatched junction nucleotides: 3. The CDR3 sequence is 14 residues long.